The present TCR beta chain was sequenced within a study of blood T cell repertoires in COVID-19. Study-level background: Acute and convalescent COVID-19 specimens originated in the United States, Italy and Spain. The analysed material was cDNA or gDNA that came from T cells, B-cell-depleted T cells, or PBMCs.

Seattle patient enrollment occurred during active infection, with longitudinal follow-up thereafter. This clone was found once. Relative to the germline gene, one junction end is altered; a read error may explain this. The CDR3 extends over 13 amino acids. Germline CDR1 reads LGHDT; CDR2 reads YNNKEL (reference sequence). In the original analysis: From reference gene primer amplification, estimates of nucleated cell counts were derived. Some clones are missing from TCRdb's copy, which holds only in-frame ones; the method was immunoSEQ multiplex PCR. That table is the source of V, J and clone size, and D and trimming were worked out from the DNA. The data hold a few hundred thousand clones, with roughly four fifths observed a single time.

This TCR was sampled from a woman aged 65 to 85 with COVID-19, enrolled during active disease. Sequences were obtained from peripheral blood. This chain connects TRBV3-1 (or the pseudogene TRBV3-2) to TRBJ1-2; no clear D gene. The chain's CDR3 is CASTQTFNYGYTF. Here the CDR3 DNA reads TGTGCCAGCACCCAAACTTTTAACTATGGCTACACCTTC.